The T cell receptor beta chain under discussion was sequenced for a study of Ad26.COV2.S vaccination and SARS-CoV-2 variants. General study points: Researchers cautioned that TCR breadth and depth analyses may have underestimated total T cell responses. Across vaccine and placebo recipients, the breadth of non-spike TCRs was similar. Spike-specific TCR breadth was greater after Ad26.COV2.S than placebo. Reportedly, spike-specific CD8+ and CD4+ T cell responses achieved substantial breadth once vaccination had taken place.

Clones were sequenced by immunoSEQ multiplex PCR, and TCRdb holds only the in-frame ones, with some missing. The table includes 300,000 to 400,000 clones, about 90% detected once. With regard to this clone: No antigen is known for it.

The CDR3 extends over 16 amino acids. Germline-derived CDR1 and CDR2 are MNHNS and SASEGT. The trim removed 4 bases at V and 8 bases at J, leaving 16 bases unmatched. Specimen: peripheral blood, collected after recovery from COVID-19. The chain has TRBV6-1 and TRBJ1-2, with 7 bases matching TRBD1. The sequence came from a human donor who had recovered from COVID-19. CDR3: CASSGGQWVEVQGYTF. As DNA, the CDR3 is TGTGCCAGCAGTGGGGGACAGTGGGTCGAAGTTCAGGGCTACACCTTC.